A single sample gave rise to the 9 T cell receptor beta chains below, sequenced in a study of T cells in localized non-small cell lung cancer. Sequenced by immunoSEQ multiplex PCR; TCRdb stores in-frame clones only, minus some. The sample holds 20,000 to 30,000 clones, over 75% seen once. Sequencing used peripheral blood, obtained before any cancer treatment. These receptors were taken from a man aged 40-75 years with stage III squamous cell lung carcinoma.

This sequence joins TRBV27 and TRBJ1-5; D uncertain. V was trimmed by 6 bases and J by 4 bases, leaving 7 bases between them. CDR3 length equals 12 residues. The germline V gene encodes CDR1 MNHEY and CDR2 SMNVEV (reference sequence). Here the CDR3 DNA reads TGTGCCAGCAGCCGCATTAATCAGCCCCAGCATTTT. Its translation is CASSRINQPQHF.

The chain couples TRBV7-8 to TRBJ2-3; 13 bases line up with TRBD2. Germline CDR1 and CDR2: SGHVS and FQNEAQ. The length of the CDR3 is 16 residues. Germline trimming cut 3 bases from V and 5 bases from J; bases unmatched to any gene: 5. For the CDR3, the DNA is TGTGCCAGCAGCTTCGGGACTAGCGGGAACGAAGATACGCAGTATTTT. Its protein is CASSFGTSGNEDTQYF.

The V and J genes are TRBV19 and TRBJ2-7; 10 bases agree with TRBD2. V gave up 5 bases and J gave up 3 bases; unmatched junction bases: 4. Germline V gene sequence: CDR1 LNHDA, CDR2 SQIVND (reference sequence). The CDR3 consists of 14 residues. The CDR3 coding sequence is TGTGCCAGTAGTCTGAGGACTAGCGGCTACGAGCAGTACTTC. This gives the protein CASSLRTSGYEQYF.

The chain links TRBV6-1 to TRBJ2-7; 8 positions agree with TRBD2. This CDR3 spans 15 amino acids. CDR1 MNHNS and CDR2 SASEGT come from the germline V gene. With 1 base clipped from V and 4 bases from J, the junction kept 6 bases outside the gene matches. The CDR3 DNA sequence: TGTGCCAGCAGTGAAGGGAGCGGGGGATTTTACGAGCAGTACGTC. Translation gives CASSEGSGGFYEQYV.

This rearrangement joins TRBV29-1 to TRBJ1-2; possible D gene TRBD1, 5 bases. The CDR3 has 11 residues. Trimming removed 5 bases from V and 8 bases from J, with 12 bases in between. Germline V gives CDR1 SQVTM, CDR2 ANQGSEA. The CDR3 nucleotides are TGCAGCGTTTTGAGGGACTGGGGCTACACCTTC. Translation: CSVLRDWGYTF.

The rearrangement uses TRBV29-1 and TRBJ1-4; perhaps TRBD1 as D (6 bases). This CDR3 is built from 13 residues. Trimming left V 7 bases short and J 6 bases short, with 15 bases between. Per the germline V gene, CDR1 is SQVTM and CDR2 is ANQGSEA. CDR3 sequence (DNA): TGCAGCGGCCGAGGAGGGGGTGATGAAAAACTGTTTTTT. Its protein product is CSGRGGGDEKLFF.

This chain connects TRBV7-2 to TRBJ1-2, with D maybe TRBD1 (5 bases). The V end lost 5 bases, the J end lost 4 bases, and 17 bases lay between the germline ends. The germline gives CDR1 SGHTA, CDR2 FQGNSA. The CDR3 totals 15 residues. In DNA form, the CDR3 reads TGTGCCAGCAGCGCCGGCGGGGGTCCTACCTATGGCTACACCTTC. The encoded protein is CASSAGGGPTYGYTF.

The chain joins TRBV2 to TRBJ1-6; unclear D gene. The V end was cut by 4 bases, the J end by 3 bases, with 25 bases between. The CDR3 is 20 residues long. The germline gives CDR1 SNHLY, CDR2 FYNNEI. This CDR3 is CASSAPNDWSTEVYNSPLHF. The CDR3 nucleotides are TGTGCCAGCAGTGCACCAAACGATTGGTCGACGGAGGTCTATAATTCACCCCTCCACTTT.

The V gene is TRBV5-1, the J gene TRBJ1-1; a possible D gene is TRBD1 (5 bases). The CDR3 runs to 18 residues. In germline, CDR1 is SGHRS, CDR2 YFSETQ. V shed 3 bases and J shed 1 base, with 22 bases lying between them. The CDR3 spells CASSSTFGGGAGNTEAFF. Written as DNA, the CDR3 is TGCGCCAGCAGCTCAACGTTCGGGGGAGGGGCGGGGAACACTGAAGCTTTCTTT.